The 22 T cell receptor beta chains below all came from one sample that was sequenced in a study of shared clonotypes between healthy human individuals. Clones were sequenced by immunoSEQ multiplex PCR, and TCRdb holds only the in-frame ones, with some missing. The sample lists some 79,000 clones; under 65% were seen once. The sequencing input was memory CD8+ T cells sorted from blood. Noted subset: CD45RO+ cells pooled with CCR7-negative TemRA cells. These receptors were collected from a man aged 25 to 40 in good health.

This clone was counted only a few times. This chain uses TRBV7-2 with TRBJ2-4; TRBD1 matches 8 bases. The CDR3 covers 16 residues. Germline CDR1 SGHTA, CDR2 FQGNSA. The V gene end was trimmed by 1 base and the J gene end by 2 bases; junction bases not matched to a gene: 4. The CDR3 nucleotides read TGTGCCAGCAGCTTAGTCAGGACAGGGACCAAAAACATTCAGTACTTC. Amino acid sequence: CASSLVRTGTKNIQYF.

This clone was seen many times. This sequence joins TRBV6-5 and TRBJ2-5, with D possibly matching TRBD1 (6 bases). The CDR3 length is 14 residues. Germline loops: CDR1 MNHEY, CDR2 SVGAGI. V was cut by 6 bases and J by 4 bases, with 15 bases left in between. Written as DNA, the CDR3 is TGTGCCAGCAGCCGACCGGGACATCGAGAGACCCAGTACTTC. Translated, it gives CASSRPGHRETQYF.

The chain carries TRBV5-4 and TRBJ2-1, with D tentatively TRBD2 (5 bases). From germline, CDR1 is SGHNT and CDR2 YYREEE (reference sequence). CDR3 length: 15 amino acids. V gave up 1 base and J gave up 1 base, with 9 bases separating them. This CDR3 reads CASSLLDSSYNEQFF. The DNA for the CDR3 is TGTGCCAGCAGCTTGTTGGACTCTTCCTACAATGAGCAGTTCTTC.

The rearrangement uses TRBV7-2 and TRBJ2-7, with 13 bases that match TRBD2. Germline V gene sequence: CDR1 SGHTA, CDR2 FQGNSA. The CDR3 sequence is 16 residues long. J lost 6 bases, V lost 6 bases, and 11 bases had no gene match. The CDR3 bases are TGTGCCAGCAGTAAAACTAGCGGGAGGGCGGCGAGCGAGCAGTACTTC. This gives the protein CASSKTSGRAASEQYF.

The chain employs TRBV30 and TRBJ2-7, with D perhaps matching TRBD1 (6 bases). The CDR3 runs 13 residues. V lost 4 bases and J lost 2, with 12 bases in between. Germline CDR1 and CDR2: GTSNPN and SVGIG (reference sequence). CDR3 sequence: CAWNRDPPYEQYF. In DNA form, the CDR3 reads TGTGCCTGGAACAGGGACCCCCCCTACGAGCAGTACTTC. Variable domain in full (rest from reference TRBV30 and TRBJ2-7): SQTIHQWPATLVQPVGSPLSLECTVEGTSNPNLYWYRQAAGRGLQLLFYSVGIGQISSEVPQNLSASRPQDRQFILSSKKLLLSDSGFYLCAWNRDPPYEQYFGPGTRLTVT.

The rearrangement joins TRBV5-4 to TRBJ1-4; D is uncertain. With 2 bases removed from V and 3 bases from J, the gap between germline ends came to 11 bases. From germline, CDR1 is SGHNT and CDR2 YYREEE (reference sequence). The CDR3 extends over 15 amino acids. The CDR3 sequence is CASSFFGDSNEKLFF. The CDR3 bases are TGTGCCAGCAGCTTTTTCGGGGATTCTAATGAAAAACTGTTTTTT.

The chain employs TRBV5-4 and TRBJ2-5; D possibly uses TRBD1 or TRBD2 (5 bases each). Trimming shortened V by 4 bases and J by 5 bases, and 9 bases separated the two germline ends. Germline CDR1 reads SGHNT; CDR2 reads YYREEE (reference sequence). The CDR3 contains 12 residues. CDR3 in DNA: TGTGCCAGCAGCGGTGAGGGGGAGACCCAGTACTTC. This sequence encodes CASSGEGETQYF.

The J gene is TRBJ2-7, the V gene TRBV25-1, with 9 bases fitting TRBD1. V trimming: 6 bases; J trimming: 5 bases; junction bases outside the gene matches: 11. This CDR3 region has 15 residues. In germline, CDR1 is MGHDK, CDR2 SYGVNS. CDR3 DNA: TGTGCCAGCAGCATATCCGGGACAGGGACCCACGAGCAGTACTTC. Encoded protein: CASSISGTGTHEQYF.

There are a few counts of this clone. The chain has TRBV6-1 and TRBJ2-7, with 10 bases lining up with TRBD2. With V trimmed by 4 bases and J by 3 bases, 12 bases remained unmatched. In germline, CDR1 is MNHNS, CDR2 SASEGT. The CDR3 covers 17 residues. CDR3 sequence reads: CASSAGEGPSGSYEQYF. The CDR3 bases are TGTGCCAGCAGTGCCGGTGAAGGGCCTAGCGGGAGCTACGAGCAGTACTTC.

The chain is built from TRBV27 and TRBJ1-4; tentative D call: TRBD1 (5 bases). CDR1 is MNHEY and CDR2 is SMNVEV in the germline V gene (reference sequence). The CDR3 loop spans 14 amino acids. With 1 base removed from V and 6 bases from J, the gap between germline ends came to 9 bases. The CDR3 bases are TGTGCCAGCAGTTTATTGGGGGAGGATGAAAAACTGTTTTTT. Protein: CASSLLGEDEKLFF.

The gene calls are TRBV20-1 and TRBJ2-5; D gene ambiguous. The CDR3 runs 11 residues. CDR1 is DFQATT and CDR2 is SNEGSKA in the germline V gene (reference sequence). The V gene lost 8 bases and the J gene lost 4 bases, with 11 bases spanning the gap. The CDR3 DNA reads TGCAGTATAGAGGTGTCAGAGACCCAGTACTTC. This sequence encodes CSIEVSETQYF.

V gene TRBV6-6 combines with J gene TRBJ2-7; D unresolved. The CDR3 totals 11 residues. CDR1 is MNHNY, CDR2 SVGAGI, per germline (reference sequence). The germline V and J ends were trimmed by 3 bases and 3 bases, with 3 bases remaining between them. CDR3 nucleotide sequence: TGTGCCAGCAGTTATGACTACGAGCAGTACTTC. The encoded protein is CASSYDYEQYF.

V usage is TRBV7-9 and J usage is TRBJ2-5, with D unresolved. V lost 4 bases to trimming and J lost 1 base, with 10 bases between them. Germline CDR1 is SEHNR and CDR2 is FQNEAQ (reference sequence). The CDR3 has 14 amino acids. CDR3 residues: CASSYSLRQETQYF. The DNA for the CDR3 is TGTGCCAGCAGCTATAGCTTGCGCCAAGAGACCCAGTACTTC.

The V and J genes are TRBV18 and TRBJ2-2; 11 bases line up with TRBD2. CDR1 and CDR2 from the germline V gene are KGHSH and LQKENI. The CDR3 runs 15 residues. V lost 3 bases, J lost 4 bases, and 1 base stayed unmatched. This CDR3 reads CASSPTSGSTGELFF. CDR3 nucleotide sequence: TGTGCCAGCTCACCCACTAGCGGGAGCACCGGGGAGCTGTTTTTT. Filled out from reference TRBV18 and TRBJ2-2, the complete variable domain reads NAGVMQNPRHLVRRRGQEARLRCSPMKGHSHVYWYRQLPEEGLKFMVYLQKENIIDESGMPKERFSAEFPKEGPSILRIQQVVRGDSAAYFCASSPTSGSTGELFFGEGSRLTVL.

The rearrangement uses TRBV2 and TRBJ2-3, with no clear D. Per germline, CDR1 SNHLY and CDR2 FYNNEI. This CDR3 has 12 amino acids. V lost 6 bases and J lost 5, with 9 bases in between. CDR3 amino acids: CASRADVDTQYF. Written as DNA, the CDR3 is TGTGCCAGCAGGGCAGATGTAGATACGCAGTATTTT.

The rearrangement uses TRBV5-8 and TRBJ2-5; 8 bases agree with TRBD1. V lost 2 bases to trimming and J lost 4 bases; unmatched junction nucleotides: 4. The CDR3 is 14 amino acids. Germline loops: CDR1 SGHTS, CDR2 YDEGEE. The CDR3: CASSFGQGGETQYF. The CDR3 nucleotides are TGTGCCAGCAGCTTCGGACAGGGTGGAGAGACCCAGTACTTC.

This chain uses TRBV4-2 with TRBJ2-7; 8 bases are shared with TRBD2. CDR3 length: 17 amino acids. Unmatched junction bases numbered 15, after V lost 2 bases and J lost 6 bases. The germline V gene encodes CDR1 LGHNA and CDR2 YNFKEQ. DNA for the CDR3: TGTGCCAGCAGCCAAAAGGGGTGGGTAGCGGGAAGAGGCGAGCAGTACTTC. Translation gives CASSQKGWVAGRGEQYF.

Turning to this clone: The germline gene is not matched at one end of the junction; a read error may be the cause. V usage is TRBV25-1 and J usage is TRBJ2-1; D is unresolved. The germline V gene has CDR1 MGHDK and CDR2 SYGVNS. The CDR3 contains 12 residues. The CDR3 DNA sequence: TGTGCCAGCAGCGAATTAGGTGGTGAGCAGTTCTTC. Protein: CASSELGGEQFF.

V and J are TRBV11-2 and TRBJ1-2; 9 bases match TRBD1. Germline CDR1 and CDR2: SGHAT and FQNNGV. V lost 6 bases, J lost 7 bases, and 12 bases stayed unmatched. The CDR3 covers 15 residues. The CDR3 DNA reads TGTGCCAGCAGGTCCCCCCTACAGGGGGCCTTTGGCTACACCTTC. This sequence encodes CASRSPLQGAFGYTF.

The CDR3 spells CASSPGLAGHGAGELFF. Written as DNA, the CDR3 is TGTGCCAGCAGTCCCGGACTAGCGGGACACGGGGCCGGGGAGCTGTTTTTT. The chain employs TRBV6-4 and TRBJ2-2; 12 bases are a match to TRBD2. Germline V gives CDR1 MRHNA, CDR2 SNTAGT. This CDR3 has 17 amino acids. V was clipped by 5 bases and J by 6 bases; unmatched bases: 10.

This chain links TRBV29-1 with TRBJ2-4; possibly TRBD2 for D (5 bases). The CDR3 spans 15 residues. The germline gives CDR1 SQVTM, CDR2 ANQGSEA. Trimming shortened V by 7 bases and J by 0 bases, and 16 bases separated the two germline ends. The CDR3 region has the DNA TGCAGCGCTATTCCTAGCAAACTAGCCAAAAACATTCAGTACTTC. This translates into CSAIPSKLAKNIQYF.

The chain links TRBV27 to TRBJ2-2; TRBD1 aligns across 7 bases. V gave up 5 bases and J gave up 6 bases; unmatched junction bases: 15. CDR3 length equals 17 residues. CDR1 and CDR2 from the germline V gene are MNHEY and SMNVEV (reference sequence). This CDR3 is CASSPLETGLKPGELFF. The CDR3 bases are TGTGCCAGCAGTCCACTAGAGACAGGGTTAAAACCCGGGGAGCTGTTTTTT.